The 30 T cell receptor beta chains reported below all come from one sample, sequenced in a study of cytomegalovirus exposure and HLA in healthy donors. Vbeta (60) and Jbeta (13) primers were used in the PCR. Generated by immunoSEQ multiplex PCR, the TCRdb table keeps only in-frame clones and is missing some. The table records 150,000 to 200,000 clones, around nine tenths of them present only once. The specimen sequenced was PBMCs. The receptors were gathered from a woman aged 18-30 years in good health and CMV-seronegative.

The chain links TRBV6-5 to TRBJ1-1; 9 positions match TRBD1. The CDR3 extends over 15 amino acids. With V trimmed by 4 bases and J by 1 base, 4 bases remained unmatched. The V gene's germline CDR1 is MNHEY and CDR2 SVGAGI. CDR3 sequence: CASSSPGQGNTEAFF. The CDR3 DNA reads as TGTGCCAGCAGTTCCCCGGGACAGGGGAACACTGAAGCTTTCTTT.

V gene TRBV15 combines with J gene TRBJ2-2; 7 bases are a match to TRBD1. The CDR3 length is 15 residues. The germline V gene encodes CDR1 LNHNV and CDR2 YYDKDF (reference sequence). After removal of 2 bases from V and 8 bases from J, the junction contained 8 bases not matched to a gene. The CDR3 DNA follows: TGTGCCACCAGCAGACTTGACAGGGTGGTAGGGGAGCTGTTTTTT. Translated, it gives CATSRLDRVVGELFF.

The chain's CDR3 is CAWSVGTDVYEQYF. For the CDR3, the DNA is TGTGCCTGGAGTGTGGGGACTGATGTCTACGAGCAGTACTTC. V is TRBV30 and J is TRBJ2-7, with a weak D call TRBD2 (6 bases). This CDR3 is 14 amino acids long. The V gene lost 0 bases and the J gene lost 3 bases, with 12 bases spanning the gap. Germline values: CDR1 GTSNPN, CDR2 SVGIG (reference sequence).

The V gene is TRBV11-2, the J gene TRBJ2-7; D call uncertain. The CDR3 covers 13 residues. Germline CDR1 is SGHAT and CDR2 is FQNNGV. V was clipped by 0 bases and J by 11 bases, with 14 bases between them. As DNA, the CDR3 is TGTGCCAGCAGCTTAGATTTACGAGAATCGAAGTACTTC. Its translation: CASSLDLRESKYF.

This sequence joins TRBV30 and TRBJ2-5; TRBD2 might be the D (7 bases). The J call is in doubt because the DNA end fits TRBJ2-7 better. The CDR3 has 15 residues. Germline CDR1 and CDR2: GTSNPN and SVGIG (reference sequence). The DNA of the CDR3 is TGTGCCTGGTCCCCCGGAAGGGGGGGGTCCTACGAGCAGTACTTC. Its protein product is CAWSPGRGGSYEQYF.

The chain employs TRBV6-1 and TRBJ1-4; TRBD1 agrees at 11 bases. The CDR3 extends over 17 amino acids. Unmatched junction bases numbered 6, after V lost 3 bases and J lost 3 bases. Germline assignment: CDR1 MNHNS and CDR2 SASEGT. CDR3 coding DNA: TGTGCCAGCAGTGACCCGGGACAGGGGGTGGCTAATGAAAAACTGTTTTTT. It is translated as CASSDPGQGVANEKLFF.

The genes are TRBV7-9 and TRBJ2-3, with D perhaps TRBD1 (5 bases). Trimming shortened V by 1 base and J by 2 bases, and 13 bases separated the two germline ends. Germline V gene data show CDR1 as SEHNR and CDR2 as FQNEAQ (reference sequence). The CDR3 is made up of 16 amino acids. CDR3 loop: CASSLDRGPITDTQYF. The CDR3, as DNA: TGTGCCAGCAGCTTAGATAGGGGCCCTATCACAGATACGCAGTATTTT.

In its sample, this clone was seen a few times. The chain employs TRBV5-4 and TRBJ2-5; weak D call: TRBD2 (6 bases). Deletions cut 5 bases from V and 2 bases from J, with 16 bases between. Germline V lookup: CDR1 SGHNT, CDR2 YYREEE (reference sequence). The CDR3 extends over 15 amino acids. The CDR3 DNA reads as TGTGCCAGCAGTTTAGACCCGGGAGCACAAGAGACCCAGTACTTC. Its translation: CASSLDPGAQETQYF.

V is TRBV7-6 and J is TRBJ2-5, with D possibly being TRBD1 (5 bases). The DNA end lines up better with TRBJ2-7; the J call may be wrong. The V gene's germline CDR1 is SGHVS and CDR2 FNYEAQ. The CDR3 has 14 residues. The CDR3 sequence is CASSPDRLSYEQYF. CDR3 coding DNA: TGTGCCAGCAGCCCCGACAGACTCTCCTACGAGCAGTACTTC.

The CDR3 DNA reads TGTGCCAGCAGCTTTGGGGGGACAGGACCTAACTATGGCTACACCTTC. Its translation is CASSFGGTGPNYGYTF. The chain joins TRBV5-4 to TRBJ1-2; 8 bases line up with TRBD1. Germline loops: CDR1 SGHNT, CDR2 YYREEE (reference sequence). The V segment lost 2 bases and the J segment 0 bases; nucleotides outside the gene matches: 6. The CDR3 consists of 16 residues.

The chain employs TRBV4-3 and TRBJ2-2; 12 bases align to TRBD2. CDR1 and CDR2 from the germline V gene are LGHNA and YSLEER. Trimming took 4 bases from V and 9 from J; bases not matched to a gene: 6. CDR3 length: 15 amino acids. The CDR3 DNA sequence: TGCGCCAGCAGCCTTCGAACTAGCGGGAGGCGGGAGCTGTTTTTT. Amino acid sequence: CASSLRTSGRRELFF.

The V gene is TRBV6-6, the J gene TRBJ1-2, with 11 bases matching TRBD1. The CDR3 length is 14 residues. Trimming removed 7 bases from V and 8 bases from J; junction bases left unmatched: 9. Germline CDR1 and CDR2: MNHNY and SVGAGI (reference sequence). Written as DNA, the CDR3 is TGTGCCAGCACCCACGGGGACAGGGGGTTCGGCTACACCTTC. Translated: CASTHGDRGFGYTF.

The chain uses TRBV5-5 and TRBJ2-5, with D perhaps matching TRBD2 (6 bases). V was trimmed by 0 bases and J by 5 bases, leaving 11 bases between them. CDR1 is SGHKS, CDR2 YYEKEE, per germline (reference sequence). The CDR3 is 14 amino acids. This CDR3 is CASSLVAGRETQYF. The CDR3 coding sequence is TGTGCCAGCAGCTTGGTGGCAGGGAGGGAGACCCAGTACTTC.

This chain connects TRBV2 to TRBJ2-1; 8 bases are shared with TRBD2. This CDR3 contains 18 residues. CDR1 is SNHLY and CDR2 is FYNNEI in the germline V gene. Trimming cost V 3 bases and J 0 bases; bases outside gene matches: 10. This CDR3 reads CASSDGGVAGSSYNEQFF. DNA for the CDR3: TGTGCCAGCAGTGATGGAGGGGTAGCGGGGAGCTCCTACAATGAGCAGTTCTTC. The variable domain in full, with the rest retrieved from reference TRBV2 and TRBJ2-1, is EPEVTQTPSHQVTQMGQEVILRCVPISNHLYFYWYRQILGQKVEFLVSFYNNEISEKSEIFDDQFSVERPDGSNFTLKIRSTKLEDSAMYFCASSDGGVAGSSYNEQFFGPGTRLTVL.

The rearrangement uses TRBV18 and TRBJ2-3; a possible D gene is TRBD1 (6 bases). Germline CDR1 reads KGHSH; CDR2 reads LQKENI. The CDR3 contains 14 residues. Trimming pared 8 bases from V and 0 bases from J, leaving 12 bases between. CDR3 region: CASGQQGSTDTQYF. As DNA, the CDR3 is TGTGCCAGCGGCCAACAGGGAAGCACAGATACGCAGTATTTT.

This chain links TRBV9 with TRBJ1-2; D call uncertain. Trimming shortened V by 2 bases and J by 1 base, and 18 bases separated the two germline ends. The CDR3 has 17 residues. The germline gives CDR1 SGDLS, CDR2 YYNGEE. The CDR3: CASSVSTGFEGNYGYTF. The DNA for the CDR3 is TGTGCCAGCAGCGTTTCTACGGGCTTCGAGGGTAACTATGGCTACACCTTC.

The chain is built from TRBV11-1 and TRBJ2-1; perhaps TRBD1 as D (6 bases). Trimming took 2 bases from V and 3 from J, leaving 8 bases between them. There are 14 residues in the CDR3. The germline V gene encodes CDR1 SGHAT and CDR2 FQDESV (reference sequence). CDR3 sequence (DNA): TGTGCCAGCAGCTTAAGGGGGAACTACAATGAGCAGTTCTTC. Amino acid sequence: CASSLRGNYNEQFF.

The rearrangement joins TRBV4-1 to TRBJ2-7; 7 positions agree with TRBD1. The length of the CDR3 is 20 residues. Germline trimming cut 0 bases from V and 0 bases from J; bases unmatched to any gene: 17. CDR1 is MGHRA and CDR2 is YSYEKL in the germline V gene. The CDR3 region has the DNA TGCGCCAGCAGCCAAGATTTCGGGACAGCAGTTGTCCCCAGCTCCTACGAGCAGTACTTC. As protein: CASSQDFGTAVVPSSYEQYF.

This chain connects TRBV13 to TRBJ2-5; weak D call: TRBD2 (5 bases). CDR1 and CDR2 (germline): PRHDT, FYEKMQ (reference sequence). With 1 base removed from V and 1 base from J, the gap between germline ends came to 13 bases. CDR3 length equals 16 residues. Here the CDR3 DNA reads TGTGCCAGCAGCTTAGTCCCAGCGGCCCCCCAAGAGACCCAGTACTTC. This codes for CASSLVPAAPQETQYF.

This chain connects TRBV7-9 to TRBJ1-2, with D hard to call. V was trimmed by 5 bases and J by 3 bases, leaving 10 bases between them. This CDR3 comprises 13 residues. From germline, CDR1 is SEHNR and CDR2 FQNEAQ (reference sequence). The CDR3 sequence is CASSPGLYYGYTF. In DNA form, the CDR3 reads TGTGCCAGCAGCCCTGGACTGTACTATGGCTACACCTTC.

The chain is built from TRBV29-1 and TRBJ1-1, with TRBD1 matching 7 bases. J gave up 8 bases and V 6 bases, and 9 bases lay outside the gene matches. Germline V gives CDR1 SQVTM, CDR2 ANQGSEA. The CDR3 contains 12 residues. CDR3 coding DNA: TGCAGCGTAGGGTTTGAGGACAGGGAAGCTTTCTTT. It specifies CSVGFEDREAFF.

The chain carries TRBV9 and TRBJ2-2; the match to TRBD2 covers 9 bases. This CDR3 region has 15 residues. V lost 7 bases to trimming and J lost 3 bases; unmatched junction nucleotides: 7. CDR1 and CDR2 from the germline V gene are SGDLS and YYNGEE. The CDR3 loop reads CASQAGGLDTGELFF. The DNA for the CDR3 is TGTGCCAGCCAAGCGGGGGGCCTGGACACCGGGGAGCTGTTTTTT. Filled out from reference TRBV9 and TRBJ2-2, the complete variable domain reads DSGVTQTPKHLITATGQRVTLRCSPRSGDLSVYWYQQSLDQGLQFLIQYYNGEERAKGNILERFSAQQFPDLHSELNLSSLELGDSALYFCASQAGGLDTGELFFGEGSRLTVL.

The J gene is TRBJ2-4, the V gene TRBV6-5; TRBD2 agrees at 7 bases. Per germline, CDR1 MNHEY and CDR2 SVGAGI. Losses at the gene ends were 7 bases for V and 2 bases for J; bases not matched to a gene: 8. The CDR3 totals 15 residues. The CDR3 nucleotides read TGTGCCAGCAAAGTAAGCGGGATGACCAAAAACATTCAGTACTTC. It codes for CASKVSGMTKNIQYF.

The chain employs TRBV4-2 and TRBJ2-7, with D unclear. In germline, CDR1 is LGHNA, CDR2 YNFKEQ. The V end was cut by 1 base, the J end by 0 bases, with 10 bases between. This CDR3 has 15 amino acids. This chain's CDR3 is CASSQGGFTSYEQYF. The CDR3 bases are TGTGCCAGCAGCCAAGGCGGCTTTACCTCCTACGAGCAGTACTTC.

V and J are TRBV28 and TRBJ2-7; 7 bases align to TRBD1. The V gene's germline CDR1 is MDHEN and CDR2 SYDVKM. Trimming removed 5 bases from V and 0 bases from J; junction bases left unmatched: 7. The CDR3 length is 15 residues. CDR3 sequence reads: CASSPRGTVSYEQYF. For the CDR3, the DNA is TGTGCCAGCAGTCCAAGGGGGACAGTCTCCTACGAGCAGTACTTC.

The chain links TRBV30 to TRBJ2-5; 8 positions agree with TRBD1. This CDR3 has 16 residues. Per germline, CDR1 GTSNPN and CDR2 SVGIG (reference sequence). J lost 5 bases, V lost 0 bases, and 11 bases had no gene match. The CDR3, as DNA: TGTGCCTGGAGTGTACTCTCCGGGACAGGAGAGGAGACCCAGTACTTC. Protein product: CAWSVLSGTGEETQYF.

The V gene is TRBV19, the J gene TRBJ2-7; possibly TRBD2 for D (5 bases). Trimming shortened V by 9 bases and J by 1 base, and 16 bases separated the two germline ends. This CDR3 is built from 14 residues. Germline-derived CDR1 and CDR2 are LNHDA and SQIVND (reference sequence). The CDR3 here is CASASGTLSYEQYF. CDR3 DNA sequence: TGTGCCAGCGCCTCGGGAACCCTATCCTACGAGCAGTACTTC.

The chain uses TRBV28 and TRBJ2-3; D is perhaps TRBD1 (6 bases). V gave up 5 bases and J gave up 0 bases, with 15 bases separating them. The V gene's germline CDR1 is MDHEN and CDR2 SYDVKM. This CDR3 is 16 amino acids long. This CDR3 is CASSPPRGTSTDTQYF. Here the CDR3 DNA reads TGTGCCAGCAGTCCCCCGAGGGGGACCAGCACAGATACGCAGTATTTT.

The table lists this clone with a few counts. The CDR3 is CASSPGQIYYGYTF. The DNA for the CDR3 is TGTGCCAGCAGCCCTGGACAGATTTACTATGGCTACACCTTC. The V and J genes are TRBV5-5 and TRBJ1-2, with D possibly TRBD1 on 6 matching bases. Trimming pared 4 bases from V and 3 bases from J, leaving 13 bases between. Germline values: CDR1 SGHKS, CDR2 YYEKEE (reference sequence). The CDR3 has 14 amino acids.

This chain connects TRBV19 to TRBJ1-4, with TRBD1 matching over 12 bases. Germline CDR1 and CDR2: LNHDA and SQIVND (reference sequence). The V and J ends lost 8 bases and 8 bases, in that order; junction bases with no gene match: 6. The CDR3 contains 14 residues. Here the CDR3 DNA reads TGTGCCAGTGCTGGGACAGGGGGCTACGAAAAACTGTTTTTT. This gives the protein CASAGTGGYEKLFF.